This T cell receptor (beta chain) was documented in a study of shared clonotypes between healthy human individuals. Overall study results and limits: Against clonotypes common to all four donors, non-shared ones had lower generation probabilities.

Those who donated were healthy HIV-negative adults, with no recent acute infections or vaccinations reported. Only Caucasian adults living in Nashville, Tennessee made up the donor group. Genomic DNA per cell subset filled all wells of several immunoSEQ plates. Libraries were prepared by immunoSEQ multiplex PCR; TCRdb keeps only in-frame clonotypes and omits some of them. Of some 1 million clones listed, about 70% are singletons. Germline-derived CDR1 and CDR2 are SEHNR and FQNEAQ (reference sequence). The CDR3 loop spans 12 amino acids. V was clipped by 3 bases and J by 3 bases, with 5 bases between them. As concerns this clone: Its specificity is unknown.

The chain has TRBV7-9 and TRBJ1-1; D unresolved. This sequence was found in a man younger than 35 in good health. Sequencing used memory CD4+ T cells sorted from blood. As to subset: CD45RA-negative fraction. The CDR3 spells CASSLTDTEAFF. In nucleotides, the CDR3 is TGTGCCAGCAGCTTGACGGACACTGAAGCTTTCTTT.